The present entry profiles one TCR beta chain with its context. Its antigen is as yet unknown. Per the original methods: Across clinicopathological groups, CDR3 differences served as the basis for building a distant-metastasis classifier for papillary thyroid cancer. TCRdb used MiXCR to call clones anew from the PCR reads. These V and J calls originate from TCRdb's pipeline instead of the authors' own analysis. This table has about 33,000 clones, about 15% appearing once. This CDR3 contains 17 residues. Germline values: CDR1 DFQATT, CDR2 SNEGSKA (reference sequence). After removal of 4 bases from V and 2 bases from J, the junction contained 9 bases not matched to a gene. The sample is drawn from a study of metastatic and nonmetastatic thyroid tumors. About the research overall: Comparative analysis of repertoires was undertaken across blood and tumor or nodule tissue obtained from malignant and benign thyroid patients. Study-wide results and caveats: Malignant thyroid tumors reportedly exceeded benign nodules significantly in TCR beta diversity, with the difference appearing in blood and tumor.

No patient received treatment before thyroid surgery. The sequencing input was blood. The J gene is TRBJ2-3, the V gene TRBV20-1; 13 nucleotides match TRBD2. The TCR sequence derives from a female donor with papillary thyroid cancer or a benign thyroid nodule (not recorded which). Some clones in this sample may be carry-over from other donors' samples. The chain's CDR3 is CSAKTSGGTTFTDTQYF. DNA of the CDR3: TGCAGTGCTAAGACTAGCGGGGGGACGACCTTCACAGATACGCAGTATTTT.